The 10 T cell receptor beta chains in this list originate from one sample, sequenced in a study of T cell repertoires in cytomegalovirus infection. No antigen is known for these receptors. Each CDR3 protein gets one entry after TCRdb re-called the reads with MiXCR. Among roughly 68,000 distinct CDR3 sequences, about 19% were seen once, and the ten largest hold around 70%. The source was CD8+ T cells from cultured PBMCs, collected from culture after CMV antigen stimulation. The receptors shown here come from a human donor in good health (CMV status not recorded). Some clones in this sample may be carry-over from other donors' samples.

The chain is built from TRBV30 and TRBJ1-6; 7 bases are a match to TRBD1. Per the germline V gene, CDR1 is GTSNPN and CDR2 is SVGIG (reference sequence). CDR3 length: 16 residues. Trimming took 3 bases from V and 8 from J; bases not matched to a gene: 13. CDR3 in DNA: TGTGCCTGGAGATTCCGGACAGGAGGGACAGATTCACCCCTCCACTTT. Its protein product is CAWRFRTGGTDSPLHF.

The chain links TRBV7-2 to TRBJ2-3; 10 bases are a match to TRBD2. The CDR3 is 15 residues long. With V trimmed by 8 bases and J by 1 base, 6 bases remained unmatched. The germline V gene encodes CDR1 SGHTA and CDR2 FQGNSA. This CDR3 is CASFGGTSGTDTQYF. In DNA form, the CDR3 reads TGTGCCAGCTTTGGGGGGACTAGCGGCACAGATACGCAGTATTTT.

This clonotype was picked up a small number of times. The chain is built from TRBV7-2 and TRBJ1-1; D is undetermined. The germline gives CDR1 SGHTA, CDR2 FQGNSA. This CDR3 comprises 16 residues. The germline V and J ends were trimmed by 1 base and 1 base, with 13 bases remaining between them. Here the CDR3 reads CASSLGVNRKNTEAFF. In DNA form, the CDR3 reads TGTGCCAGCAGCTTAGGGGTAAACCGCAAGAACACTGAAGCTTTCTTT.

There are a few counts of this clonotype. At one boundary the junction diverges from the germline segment, which might be a read error. The chain recombines TRBV7-4 with TRBJ1-1; no clear D. There are 16 residues in the CDR3. Germline V CDR1 and CDR2: SGHVT, SQSDAQ. The CDR3 region has the DNA TGTACCAGCAGCTTAGCGCAGGCCCCAGGAGCCCCCTCCGCTTTCTTT. Protein: CTSSLAQAPGAPSAFF.

This clonotype was seen only a few times. V gene TRBV12-3 or TRBV12-4 combines with J gene TRBJ1-1; D ambiguous. Trimming cost V 0 bases and J 5 bases, with 4 bases left between them. The CDR3 contains 12 residues. The CDR3 region has the DNA TGTGCCAGCAGTTTAGCCGTGACTGAAGCTTTCTTT. Its protein is CASSLAVTEAFF.

CDR3 nucleotides: TGTGCCATCAGTGAGTCGAGATCAGGGGGCCCCTACAATGAGCAGTTCTTC. This translates into CAISESRSGGPYNEQFF. V gene TRBV10-3 combines with J gene TRBJ2-1, with 8 bases aligning to TRBD1. The V and J ends lost 0 bases and 2 bases, in that order; junction bases with no gene match: 6. Looked up from germline, CDR1 is ENHRY and CDR2 is SYGVKD. The CDR3 is 17 amino acids.

A few counts support this clonotype. This rearrangement joins TRBV11-2 to TRBJ1-4, with a tentative D call TRBD1 (5 bases). Germline V CDR1 and CDR2: SGHAT, FQNNGV. V was shortened by 6 bases and J by 8 bases, with 16 bases between the two germline ends. This CDR3 region has 14 residues. The CDR3 sequence: CASRATGGWEKLFF. DNA of the CDR3: TGTGCCAGCAGGGCCACCGGGGGGTGGGAAAAACTGTTTTTT.

The chain links TRBV19 to TRBJ2-2; perhaps TRBD2 as D (6 bases). Germline CDR1 and CDR2: LNHDA and SQIVND (reference sequence). This CDR3 is 16 amino acids long. Between the trimmed V and J ends, which lost 2 bases and 6 bases, there was a span of 16 bases. CDR3 coding DNA: TGTGCCAGTAGTATACCCCCGGAGGGGAAGGCCGGGGAGCTGTTTTTT. Encoded protein: CASSIPPEGKAGELFF.

J is TRBJ2-7 and V is TRBV7-2; 8 bases match TRBD1. The CDR3 runs to 16 residues. CDR1 is SGHTA, CDR2 FQGNSA, per germline. The J segment lost 2 bases and the V segment lost 4 bases, leaving 10 bases of the junction unmatched. The chain's CDR3 is CASSYYRDRITYEQYF. The CDR3 nucleotides read TGTGCCAGCAGCTACTACCGGGACAGGATTACCTACGAGCAGTACTTC.

The chain recombines TRBV7-2 with TRBJ1-6; the D is unclear. This CDR3 comprises 14 residues. Germline CDR1 and CDR2: SGHTA and FQGNSA. V was shortened by 5 bases and J by 4 bases, with 9 bases between the two germline ends. CDR3 sequence: CASSATFYNSPLHF. The CDR3 coding sequence is TGTGCCAGCAGCGCGACATTTTATAATTCACCCCTCCACTTT.